The rows below give T cell receptor beta chains drawn from one sample of a study of cytotoxic CD8 clonotypes in ibrutinib-treated CLL. TCRdb keeps only in-frame clones here, not all; method: immunoSEQ multiplex PCR. The table has 100,000 to 150,000 clones, over 75% seen once. The sequencing used PBMCs, collected after 24 months of ibrutinib treatment. The receptors were sampled from a human donor with chronic lymphocytic leukemia. CDR3s include the opening cysteine and the closing phenylalanine or tryptophan. D genes are given only for firm matches. Clone size is stated in some rows and not others, as once, few, many or a class when expanded.

D: .
J: TRBJ2-1
size: .
V: TRBV7-8
CDR3: CASRAVGTYNEQFF
DNA: TGTGCCAGCAGGGCCGTCGGGACCTACAATGAGCAGTTCTTC

D: .
J: TRBJ1-1
size: .
V: TRBV2
CDR3: CASRPSGWAGRGTEAFF
DNA: TGTGCCAGCAGACCTTCAGGGTGGGCAGGTAGGGGGACTGAAGCTTTCTTT

D: .
J: TRBJ2-7
size: .
V: TRBV30
CDR3: CAWSVKETSAAYF
DNA: TGTGCCTGGAGTGTAAAAGAGACGAGCGCGGCGTACTTC

D: .
J: TRBJ1-4
size: once
V: TRBV28
CDR3: CASKTGLRGRGEKLFF
DNA: TGTGCCAGCAAAACGGGTCTACGGGGGAGAGGTGAAAAACTGTTTTTT

D: .
J: TRBJ2-1
size: .
V: TRBV19
CDR3: CASSIWKPPEDEQFF
DNA: TGTGCCAGTAGTATCTGGAAGCCACCGGAGGATGAGCAGTTCTTC

D: TRBD1
J: TRBJ2-1
size: many
V: TRBV5-4
CDR3: CASSADRRSYNEQFF
DNA: TGTGCCAGCAGCGCGGACAGGAGGAGCTACAATGAGCAGTTCTTC

D: .
J: TRBJ1-1
size: .
V: TRBV7-9
CDR3: CASSYQGHTEAFF
DNA: TGTGCCAGCAGCTACCAGGGGCACACTGAAGCTTTCTTT

D: .
J: TRBJ1-4
size: .
V: TRBV25-1
CDR3: CASSAPGRVGEKLFF
DNA: TGTGCCAGCAGTGCTCCTGGACGGGTCGGCGAAAAACTGTTTTTT

D: .
J: TRBJ1-5
size: .
V: TRBV27
CDR3: CASTEPQHF
DNA: TGTGCCAGCACCGAACCCCAGCATTTT

D: .
J: TRBJ2-2
size: .
V: TRBV5-1
CDR3: CASSRETRGSGELFF
DNA: TGCGCCAGCAGTCGAGAGACGAGGGGGAGCGGGGAGCTGTTTTTT

D: TRBD1
J: TRBJ1-3
size: .
V: TRBV19
CDR3: CASTQGVSYSGNTIYF
DNA: TGTGCCAGTACACAGGGGGTTTCGTACTCTGGAAACACCATATATTTT

D: .
J: TRBJ2-3
size: .
V: TRBV28
CDR3: CASSLSIAADTQYF
DNA: TGTGCCAGCAGTTTATCTATAGCCGCAGATACGCAGTATTTT

D: .
J: TRBJ1-2
size: .
V: TRBV28
CDR3: CASSLRVYGYTF
DNA: TGTGCCAGCAGTTTGCGCGTATATGGCTACACCTTC

D: .
J: TRBJ1-4
size: .
V: TRBV14
CDR3: CASSQGGQGIEKLFF
DNA: TGTGCCAGCAGCCAAGGAGGGCAGGGGATTGAAAAACTGTTTTTT

D: .
J: TRBJ2-7
size: .
V: TRBV6-1
CDR3: CASSEAVGTRYEQYF
DNA: TGTGCCAGCAGTGAAGCGGTAGGAACCCGCTACGAGCAGTACTTC

D: TRBD2
J: TRBJ2-1
size: .
V: TRBV9
CDR3: CASSVDSGRANEQFF
DNA: TGTGCCAGCAGCGTAGATAGCGGGAGGGCGAATGAGCAGTTCTTC

D: .
J: TRBJ1-2
size: .
V: TRBV27
CDR3: CASSLVPQSRLQGYTF
DNA: TGTGCCAGCAGTTTAGTCCCCCAGTCTCGACTTCAGGGCTACACCTTC

D: TRBD1
J: TRBJ1-2
size: .
V: TRBV5-4
CDR3: CASTVRDRGPDGYTF
DNA: TGTGCCAGCACAGTCCGGGACAGGGGGCCAGATGGCTACACCTTC

D: TRBD1
J: TRBJ1-1
size: .
V: TRBV28
CDR3: CASSLPYRGTEAFF
DNA: TGTGCCAGCAGTCTCCCTTACAGGGGCACTGAAGCTTTCTTT

D: .
J: TRBJ2-4
size: once
V: TRBV7-8
CDR3: CASSQDPGLFKNIQYF
DNA: TGTGCCAGCAGCCAGGACCCCGGGTTGTTTAAAAACATTCAGTACTTC

D: TRBD2
J: TRBJ2-5
size: .
V: TRBV7-2
CDR3: CASSPTGTSAAGTQYF
DNA: TGTGCCAGCAGCCCTACCGGGACTAGCGCCGCGGGGACCCAGTACTTC

D: TRBD1
J: TRBJ2-5
size: .
V: TRBV15
CDR3: CATSRGSTGGETQYF
DNA: TGTGCCACCAGCAGAGGGTCCACAGGGGGGGAGACCCAGTACTTC

D: .
J: TRBJ1-5
size: .
V: TRBV4-1
CDR3: CASSQDGQLNQPQHF
DNA: TGCGCCAGCAGCCAAGACGGACAGCTCAATCAGCCCCAGCATTTT

D: TRBD2
J: TRBJ2-5
size: .
V: TRBV10-2
CDR3: CASSESWGGGMETQYF
DNA: TGCGCCAGCAGTGAGTCTTGGGGCGGGGGGATGGAGACCCAGTACTTC

D: TRBD1
J: TRBJ2-3
size: .
V: TRBV7-2
CDR3: CASSSRQGDTDTQYF
DNA: TGTGCCAGCAGCTCCCGACAGGGGGACACAGATACGCAGTATTTT

D: TRBD1
J: TRBJ1-5
size: .
V: TRBV19
CDR3: CASSIGLMQGAFRKDQPQHF
DNA: TGTGCCAGTAGTATAGGCTTGATGCAGGGGGCATTTCGAAAGGATCAGCCCCAGCATTTT

D: .
J: TRBJ2-7
size: few
V: TRBV6-1
CDR3: CASSAGSAYEQYF
DNA: TGTGCCAGCAGTGCCGGGTCTGCCTACGAGCAGTACTTC

D: .
J: TRBJ2-3
size: .
V: TRBV5-4
CDR3: CASSLAAGRTDTQYF
DNA: TGTGCCAGCAGCTTGGCCGCAGGTAGGACAGATACGCAGTATTTT

D: .
J: TRBJ2-7
size: .
V: TRBV7-2
CDR3: CASSLSHWTTEQYF
DNA: TGTGCCAGCAGCTTATCCCACTGGACGACCGAGCAGTACTTC

D: .
J: TRBJ1-3
size: .
V: TRBV5-5
CDR3: CASSLAPGKGNTIYF
DNA: TGTGCCAGCAGCTTGGCCCCAGGAAAGGGAAACACCATATATTTT

D: .
J: TRBJ2-1
size: .
V: TRBV6-5
CDR3: CAASHHSSYNEQFF
DNA: TGTGCCGCATCCCATCACAGCTCCTACAATGAGCAGTTCTTC

D: TRBD1
J: TRBJ2-3
size: .
V: TRBV10-3
CDR3: CAISEGTASTDTQYF
DNA: TGTGCCATCAGTGAGGGGACAGCTAGCACAGATACGCAGTATTTT

D: .
J: TRBJ2-1
size: once
V: TRBV9
CDR3: CASSVSEGSYNEQFF
DNA: TGTGCCAGCAGCGTAAGTGAGGGCTCCTACAATGAGCAGTTCTTC

D: .
J: TRBJ1-1
size: .
V: TRBV27
CDR3: CASSPHGSRGTEAFF
DNA: TGTGCCAGCAGCCCTCATGGTTCCCGGGGCACTGAAGCTTTCTTT

D: TRBD1
J: TRBJ1-1
size: .
V: TRBV28
CDR3: CASSSPGGTEAFF
DNA: TGTGCCAGCAGTTCCCCAGGGGGCACTGAAGCTTTCTTT

D: TRBD1
J: TRBJ1-5
size: .
V: TRBV5-6
CDR3: CASSFWTGLNQPQHF
DNA: TGTGCCAGCAGCTTTTGGACAGGCCTCAATCAGCCCCAGCATTTT

D: TRBD1
J: TRBJ1-2
size: .
V: TRBV5-6
CDR3: CASTRTGEYYGYTF
DNA: TGTGCCAGCACGCGGACAGGGGAGTACTATGGCTACACCTTC

D: .
J: TRBJ2-7
size: .
V: TRBV5-1
CDR3: CASSLAGGPSSYEQYF
DNA: TGCGCCAGCAGCTTGGCCGGGGGCCCGAGCTCCTACGAGCAGTACTTC

D: TRBD1
J: TRBJ1-3
size: .
V: TRBV9
CDR3: CASSPGDRGRNTIYF
DNA: TGTGCCAGCTCTCCAGGGGACAGGGGACGAAACACCATATATTTT

D: TRBD2
J: TRBJ2-7
size: .
V: TRBV7-8
CDR3: CASSLVMRGGVNEQYF
DNA: TGTGCCAGCAGCTTAGTTATGCGGGGGGGGGTGAACGAGCAGTACTTC

D: TRBD2
J: TRBJ2-2
size: .
V: TRBV10-3
CDR3: CAISESILAGATANTGELFF
DNA: TGTGCCATCAGTGAGTCGATACTAGCGGGGGCCACCGCGAACACCGGGGAGCTGTTTTTT

D: TRBD2
J: TRBJ2-7
size: .
V: TRBV4-2
CDR3: CASSQAATSGYSYEQYF
DNA: TGTGCCAGCAGCCAAGCCGCGACTAGCGGGTACTCCTACGAGCAGTACTTC

D: TRBD1
J: TRBJ1-4
size: .
V: TRBV4-2
CDR3: CASSPTGDREKLFF
DNA: TGTGCCAGCAGCCCTACAGGGGACAGAGAAAAACTGTTTTTT

D: .
J: TRBJ1-2
size: .
V: TRBV28
CDR3: CASRGDSDYGYTF
DNA: TGTGCCAGCAGGGGAGACTCCGACTATGGCTACACCTTC

D: .
J: TRBJ1-2
size: .
V: TRBV13
CDR3: CASSSQDTYYGYTF
DNA: TGTGCCAGCAGCTCCCAAGACACGTACTATGGCTACACCTTC

D: TRBD1
J: TRBJ2-7
size: .
V: TRBV5-8
CDR3: CASSSLLQGASEQYF
DNA: TGTGCCAGCAGCTCACTCCTACAGGGGGCTTCCGAGCAGTACTTC

D: TRBD1
J: TRBJ1-2
size: once
V: TRBV30
CDR3: CAWSGVGGAYGYTF
DNA: TGTGCCTGGAGTGGGGTAGGGGGCGCCTATGGCTACACCTTC

D: TRBD2
J: TRBJ2-7
size: .
V: TRBV7-3
CDR3: CASSSTSGDEQYF
DNA: TGTGCCAGCAGCTCGACTAGCGGGGACGAGCAGTACTTC

D: .
J: TRBJ1-1
size: .
V: TRBV7-3
CDR3: CASSLNGGVETEAFF
DNA: TGTGCCAGCAGCTTAAACGGGGGCGTTGAAACTGAAGCTTTCTTT

D: .
J: TRBJ2-7
size: .
V: TRBV7-8
CDR3: CAGGAGYSYEQYF
DNA: TGTGCCGGGGGGGCCGGTTACTCCTACGAGCAGTACTTC